The TCR beta chain under discussion was sequenced for a study of T-cell memory formation after mild COVID-19. On the study more broadly: TCR clusters were largely donor specific.

Study-wide results and limits: Whether day 37 second-wave clones are SARS-CoV-2-specific was not confirmed. Detection of some responders pre-infection suggested pre-existing cross-reactive memory T cells participated.

From 5'RACE with constant-segment primers came TCR alpha and TCR beta cDNA libraries that carried sample barcodes and UMIs. Each CDR3 protein gets one entry after TCRdb re-called the 5' RACE reads with MiXCR. Of a few hundred thousand distinct CDR3 sequences detected, 16% appear once; the ten largest clones hold roughly 21%. This clonotype was observed many times. The antigen remains unidentified. This CDR3 has 12 amino acids. Germline CDR1 reads GTSNPN; CDR2 reads SVGIG (reference sequence). The V gene end was trimmed by 3 bases and the J gene end by 9 bases; junction bases not matched to a gene: 7. The rearrangement links TRBV30 to TRBJ1-1, with TRBD1 matching 7 bases. Sample: PBMCs or a T cell subset sorted from them (not recorded which). This receptor was identified in a man between 18 and 35 years old who had mild COVID-19 (a few samples of this study predate the infection). Cell type and time point are not known. CDR3 residues: CAWSAQGGKAFF. CDR3 bases: TGTGCCTGGAGCGCGCAGGGGGGAAAAGCTTTCTTT.